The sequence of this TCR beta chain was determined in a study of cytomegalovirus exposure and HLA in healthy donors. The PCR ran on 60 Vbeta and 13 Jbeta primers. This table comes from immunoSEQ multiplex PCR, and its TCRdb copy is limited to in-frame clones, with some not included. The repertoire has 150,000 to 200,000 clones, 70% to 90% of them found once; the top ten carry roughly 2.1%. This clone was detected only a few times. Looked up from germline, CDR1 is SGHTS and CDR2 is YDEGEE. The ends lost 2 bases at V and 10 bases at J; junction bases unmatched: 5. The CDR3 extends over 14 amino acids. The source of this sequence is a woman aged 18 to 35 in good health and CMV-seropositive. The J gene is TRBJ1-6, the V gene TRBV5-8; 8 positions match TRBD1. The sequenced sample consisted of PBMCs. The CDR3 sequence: CASSFRGPSSPLHF. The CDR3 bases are TGTGCCAGCAGCTTCAGGGGGCCGAGCTCACCCCTCCACTTT.